The 3 T cell receptor beta chains below all came from one sample that was sequenced in a study of CXCR3-negative and CXCR3-positive naive CD8 T cells. cDNA libraries for TRB were generated by 5' RACE incorporating UMI labels. TCRdb reprocessed the 5' RACE reads, keeping one entry per CDR3 protein, no DNA. Its clone listing holds tens of thousands of distinct CDR3 sequences. Material: naive CXCR3- CD8+ T cells from blood. Documented subset: CD45RO-CCR7+CD27+CD95- naive CD8+ T cells lacking CXCR3 (TNR3-). The receptors here all came from a human donor in good health. Some clones in this sample may be carry-over from other donors' samples.

The rearrangement links TRBV4-3 to TRBJ1-5; TCRdb returns TRBD1, unconfirmable since there is no DNA. The CDR3 is made up of 14 amino acids. Germline CDR1 LGHNA, CDR2 YSLEER. CDR3 protein: CASETDRGNQPQHF.

This rearrangement joins TRBV6-4 to TRBJ2-3; TCRdb selects TRBD2, and the lack of DNA leaves this call unchecked. CDR1 and CDR2 from the germline V gene are MRHNA and SNTAGT. The CDR3 is 15 residues long. The CDR3 loop reads CASSLVAGGRDTQYF.

The J gene is TRBJ1-5, the V gene TRBV7-9; the D gene TCRdb calls, TRBD1, cannot be checked with no DNA. The CDR3 is 15 amino acids. CDR1 and CDR2 (germline): SEHNR, FQNEAQ (reference sequence). The CDR3 spells CASSHDRGGNQPQHF.